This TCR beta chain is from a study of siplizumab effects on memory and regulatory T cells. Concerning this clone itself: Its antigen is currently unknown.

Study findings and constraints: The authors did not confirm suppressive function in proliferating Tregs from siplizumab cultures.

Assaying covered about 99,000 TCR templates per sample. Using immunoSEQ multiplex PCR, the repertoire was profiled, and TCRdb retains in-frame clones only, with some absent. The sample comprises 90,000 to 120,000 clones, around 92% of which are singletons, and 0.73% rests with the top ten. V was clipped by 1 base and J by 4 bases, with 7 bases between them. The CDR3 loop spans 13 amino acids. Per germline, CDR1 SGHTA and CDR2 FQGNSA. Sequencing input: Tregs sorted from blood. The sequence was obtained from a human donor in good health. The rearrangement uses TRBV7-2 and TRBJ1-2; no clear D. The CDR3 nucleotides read TGTGCCAGCAGCTTAGGAAGGCTCTATGGCTACACCTTC. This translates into CASSLGRLYGYTF.